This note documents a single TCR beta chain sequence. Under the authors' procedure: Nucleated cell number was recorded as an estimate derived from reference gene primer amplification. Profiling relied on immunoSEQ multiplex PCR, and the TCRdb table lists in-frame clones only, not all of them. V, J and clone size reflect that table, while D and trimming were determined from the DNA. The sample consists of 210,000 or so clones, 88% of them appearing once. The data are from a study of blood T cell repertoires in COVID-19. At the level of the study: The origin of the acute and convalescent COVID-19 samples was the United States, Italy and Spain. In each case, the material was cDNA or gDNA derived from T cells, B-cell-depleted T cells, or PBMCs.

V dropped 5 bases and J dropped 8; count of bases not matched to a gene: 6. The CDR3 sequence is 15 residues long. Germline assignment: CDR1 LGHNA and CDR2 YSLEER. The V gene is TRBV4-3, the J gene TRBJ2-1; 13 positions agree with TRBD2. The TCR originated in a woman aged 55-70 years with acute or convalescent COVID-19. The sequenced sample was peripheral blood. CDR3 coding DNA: TGCGCCAGCAGCTCACTAGCGGGAGGGATCGATGAGCAGTTCTTC. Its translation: CASSSLAGGIDEQFF.